The present T cell receptor beta chain was sequenced within a study of radiotherapy plus CTLA-4 blockade in lung cancer. Study as a whole: For less than 20% of patients, objective responses occurred, and approximately 31% had disease control.

Produced via immunoSEQ multiplex PCR; TCRdb's table is partial and in-frame only. This repertoire shows 110,000 or so clones, 78% found once; its top ten account for roughly 5%. As regards this clone: The antigen is unknown.

Focal radiation and CTLA-4 blockade (ipilimumab) were tested in chemo-refractory metastatic non-small-cell lung cancer patients. Germline CDR1 LNHDA, CDR2 SQIVND (reference sequence). J gave up 4 bases and V 8 bases, and 9 bases lay outside the gene matches. The CDR3 has 14 amino acids. Study conclusions and caveats: The authors reported that early blood T cell clone dynamics, with interferon-beta, best predicted response. Some TCR clones had been derived from tumors. These clones expanded in peripheral blood after radiotherapy plus ipilimumab.

This TCR came from a human donor with non-small cell lung cancer who had a partial response to radiotherapy plus ipilimumab. The chain links TRBV19 to TRBJ2-7; 9 bases are shared with TRBD2. The sequences come from peripheral blood, collected from a patient treated with radiotherapy plus ipilimumab. The DNA of the CDR3 is TGTGCCAGTGCCGAAGCTAGCGGGGAATACGAGCAGTACTTC. Its protein is CASAEASGEYEQYF. Using reference TRBV19 and TRBJ2-7 for the parts outside the CDR3, the full variable domain is DGGITQSPKYLFRKEGQNVTLSCEQNLNHDAMYWYRQDPGQGLRLIYYSQIVNDFQKGDIAEGYSVSREKKESFPLTVTSAQKNPTAFYLCASAEASGEYEQYFGPGTRLTVT.